This T cell receptor beta chain comes out of a study of technical replicates of blood from a handful of donors. Assay: immunoSEQ multiplex PCR; the TCRdb copy retains only in-frame clones and omits some. The sample shows some 77,000 clones, 85% to 95% of them seen only once. Deletions cut 5 bases from V and 4 bases from J, with 8 bases between. This CDR3 spans 13 amino acids. CDR1 is ENHRY and CDR2 is SYGVKD in the germline V gene. Source material: T cells isolated from PBMCs. The clonotype originates from a human donor in good health. This rearrangement joins TRBV10-3 to TRBJ1-4; D perhaps matches TRBD1 (6 bases). This CDR3 is CAISLQGNEKLFF. The CDR3 bases are TGTGCCATCAGTTTACAGGGTAATGAAAAACTGTTTTTT.